The entry below gives a single TCR beta chain sequence along with its context. This record comes from a study of blood T cell repertoires in COVID-19. Study at large: Specimens from acute and convalescent COVID-19 originated in the United States, Italy and Spain. PBMCs, B-cell-depleted T cells, or T cells were the source of the cDNA or gDNA that made up the material.

In the original processing: Reference gene primer amplification yielded estimated nucleated cell counts. The data were produced by immunoSEQ multiplex PCR, yet TCRdb's version contains in-frame clones alone and is incomplete. Clone size and V and J calls were adopted from that table, with D and trimming inferred from the DNA. The sample carries about 89,000 clones, approximately 81% recorded once. Sequencing was carried out using peripheral blood. This TCR came from an elderly woman with acute or convalescent COVID-19.

Here the CDR3 DNA reads TGTGCCAGCAGCCCAGGGGGTGTTCGTGGAGCCGAAGCTTTCTTT. Translated, it gives CASSPGGVRGAEAFF. This chain links TRBV11-3 with TRBJ1-1; 7 bases map to TRBD1. Trimming cost V 5 bases and J 8 bases; bases outside gene matches: 14. The CDR3 has 15 amino acids. Germline CDR1 and CDR2: SGHNT and YENEEA.